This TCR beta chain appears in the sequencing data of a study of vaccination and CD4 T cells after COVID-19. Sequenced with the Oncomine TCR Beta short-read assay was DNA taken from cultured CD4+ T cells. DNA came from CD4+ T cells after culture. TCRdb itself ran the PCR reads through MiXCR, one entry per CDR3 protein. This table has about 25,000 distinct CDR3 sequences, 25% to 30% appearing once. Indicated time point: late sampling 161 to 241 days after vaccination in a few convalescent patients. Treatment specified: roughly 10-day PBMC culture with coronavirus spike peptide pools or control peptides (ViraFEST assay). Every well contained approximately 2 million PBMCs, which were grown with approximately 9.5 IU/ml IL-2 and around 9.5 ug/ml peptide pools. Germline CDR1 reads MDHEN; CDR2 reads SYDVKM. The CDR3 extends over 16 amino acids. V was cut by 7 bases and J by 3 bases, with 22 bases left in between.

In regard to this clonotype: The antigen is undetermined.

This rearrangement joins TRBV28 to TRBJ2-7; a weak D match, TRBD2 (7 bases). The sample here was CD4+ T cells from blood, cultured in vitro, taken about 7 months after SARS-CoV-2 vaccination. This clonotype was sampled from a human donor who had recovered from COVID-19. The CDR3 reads CASKALGGAVNYEQYF. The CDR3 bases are TGTGCCAGCAAGGCCCTGGGGGGGGCTGTGAACTACGAGCAGTACTTC.